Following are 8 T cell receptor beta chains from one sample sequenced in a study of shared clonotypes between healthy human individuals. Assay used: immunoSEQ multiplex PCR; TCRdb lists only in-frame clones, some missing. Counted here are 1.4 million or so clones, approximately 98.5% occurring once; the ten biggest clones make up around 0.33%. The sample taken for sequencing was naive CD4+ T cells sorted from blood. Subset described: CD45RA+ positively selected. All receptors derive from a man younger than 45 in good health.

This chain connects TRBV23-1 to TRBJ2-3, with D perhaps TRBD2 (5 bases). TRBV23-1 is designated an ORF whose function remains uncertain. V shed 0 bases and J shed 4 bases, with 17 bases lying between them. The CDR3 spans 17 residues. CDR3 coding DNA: TGCGCCAGCAGTCAATCATCTCGGGGTCGACGGTCAGATACGCAGTATTTT. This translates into CASSQSSRGRRSDTQYF.

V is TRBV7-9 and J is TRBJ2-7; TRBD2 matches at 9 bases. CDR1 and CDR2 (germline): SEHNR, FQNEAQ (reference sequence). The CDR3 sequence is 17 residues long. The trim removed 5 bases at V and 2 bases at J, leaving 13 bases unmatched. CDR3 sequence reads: CASSPDSTSGGPYEQYF. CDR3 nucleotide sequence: TGTGCCAGCAGCCCCGATTCGACTAGCGGAGGCCCCTACGAGCAGTACTTC.

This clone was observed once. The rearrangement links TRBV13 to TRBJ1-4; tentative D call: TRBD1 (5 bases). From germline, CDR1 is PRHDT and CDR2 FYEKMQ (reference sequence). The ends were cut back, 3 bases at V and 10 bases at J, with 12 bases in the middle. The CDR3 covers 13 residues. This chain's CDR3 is CASSLPGGGKLFF. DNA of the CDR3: TGTGCCAGCAGCTTGCCTGGGGGGGGAAAACTGTTTTTT.

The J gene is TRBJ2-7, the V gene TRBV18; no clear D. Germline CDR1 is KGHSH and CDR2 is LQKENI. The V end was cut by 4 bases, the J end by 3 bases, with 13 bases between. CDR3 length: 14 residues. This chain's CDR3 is CASSRAKSNYEQYF. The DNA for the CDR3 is TGTGCCAGCTCACGGGCTAAGTCAAACTACGAGCAGTACTTC.

CDR3 in amino acids: CASSLTSGANVLTF. The CDR3 nucleotides read TGTGCCAGCAGCTTAACTTCTGGGGCCAACGTCCTGACTTTC. The chain carries TRBV7-3 and TRBJ2-6, with unresolved D. V was clipped by 0 bases and J by 1 base, with 1 base between them. This CDR3 region has 14 residues. CDR1 and CDR2 (germline): SGHTA, FQGTGA.

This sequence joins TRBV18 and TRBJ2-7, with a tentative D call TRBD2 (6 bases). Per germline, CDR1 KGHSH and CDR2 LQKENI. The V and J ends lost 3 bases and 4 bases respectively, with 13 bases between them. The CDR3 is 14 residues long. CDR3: CASSPGGDPYEQYF. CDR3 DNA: TGTGCCAGCTCACCGGGGGGAGACCCTTACGAGCAGTACTTC.

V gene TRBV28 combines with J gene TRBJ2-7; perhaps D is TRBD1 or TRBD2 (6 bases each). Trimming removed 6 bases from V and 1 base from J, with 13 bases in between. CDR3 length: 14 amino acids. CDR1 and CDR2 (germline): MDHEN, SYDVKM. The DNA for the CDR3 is TGTGCCAGCAGCCGAGGGGGGACATCCTACGAGCAGTACTTC. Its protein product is CASSRGGTSYEQYF. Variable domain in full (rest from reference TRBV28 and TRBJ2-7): DVKVTQSSRYLVKRTGEKVFLECVQDMDHENMFWYRQDPGLGLRLIYFSYDVKMKEKGDIPEGYSVSREKKERFSLILESASTNQTSMYLCASSRGGTSYEQYFGPGTRLTVT.

The CDR3 DNA reads as TGTGCCAGCAGCCGGAGCCTTATCGAGCCCCAGCATTTT. Amino acids: CASSRSLIEPQHF. The rearrangement uses TRBV14 and TRBJ1-5; no clear D. The CDR3 covers 13 residues. V shed 4 bases and J shed 8 bases, with 12 bases lying between them. Looked up from germline, CDR1 is SGHDN and CDR2 is FVKESK.